These 2 T cell receptor beta chains came from one sample sequenced in a study of T cell changes during pregnancy in multiple sclerosis. Data came from immunoSEQ multiplex PCR; TCRdb stores just in-frame clones and leaves some out. Found here are around 100,000 clones, approximately 90% of them singletons; the top ten hold less than 4%. The source was peripheral blood, collected after pregnancy. The receptors derive from a female donor with multiple sclerosis, enrolled in a pregnancy study.

The chain employs TRBV19 and TRBJ1-2; D unresolved. Trimming pared 6 bases from V and 2 bases from J, leaving 10 bases between. This CDR3 is built from 13 residues. Germline lookup yields CDR1 LNHDA and CDR2 SQIVND (reference sequence). The CDR3 reads CASRYAPNYGYTF. The CDR3 DNA sequence: TGTGCCAGTAGATATGCGCCCAACTATGGCTACACCTTC.

V is TRBV11-1 and J is TRBJ1-3; TRBD1 is a possible D gene (6 bases). Germline V gene data show CDR1 as SGHAT and CDR2 as FQDESV (reference sequence). The germline V and J ends were trimmed by 3 bases and 4 bases, with 10 bases remaining between them. The CDR3 extends over 14 amino acids. The CDR3 bases are TGTGCCAGCAGCTTGTGGGGGCGAGGAAACACCATATATTTT. Its protein product is CASSLWGRGNTIYF.